This T cell receptor (beta chain) was sequenced for a study of lymphopenia after photon versus proton radiotherapy. Measured with immunoSEQ multiplex PCR; TCRdb has only the in-frame clones, and not every one. The sample holds about 62,000 clones, 87% seen once. General study points: Oligoclonal CD8+ Temra expansion after nadir drove photon patients' diversity drop.

On this clone itself: Its matching antigen is unknown.

The CDR3 is 14 residues long. Trimming took off 0 bases at V and 5 bases at J, with 8 bases between the two ends. CDR1 is LGHNA, CDR2 YSLEER, per germline. J is TRBJ1-5 and V is TRBV4-3, with D possibly TRBD1 on 5 matching bases. This clonotype was sampled from a man older than 75 with esophageal cancer. This specimen was peripheral blood, taken from a patient treated with proton-based radiotherapy. The CDR3 DNA reads TGCGCCAGCAGCCAAGATTTGGGGGATCAGCCCCAGCATTTT. It encodes CASSQDLGDQPQHF.